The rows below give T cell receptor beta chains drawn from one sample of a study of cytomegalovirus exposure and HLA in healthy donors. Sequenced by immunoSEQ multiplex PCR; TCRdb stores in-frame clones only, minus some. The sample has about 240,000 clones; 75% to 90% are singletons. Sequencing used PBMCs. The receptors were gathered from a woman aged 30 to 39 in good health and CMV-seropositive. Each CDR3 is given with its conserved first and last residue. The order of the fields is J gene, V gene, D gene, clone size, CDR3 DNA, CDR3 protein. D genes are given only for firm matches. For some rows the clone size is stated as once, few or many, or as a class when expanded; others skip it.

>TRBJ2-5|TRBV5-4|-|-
TGTGCCAGCAGCCCCGGGAGATCAGAGACCCAGTACTTC
CASSPGRSETQYF
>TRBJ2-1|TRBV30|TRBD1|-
TGTGCCTGGGTTCAGGACAGGTCAGCCCATGAGCAGTTCTTC
CAWVQDRSAHEQFF
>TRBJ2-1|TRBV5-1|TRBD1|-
TGCGCCAGCAGCTGGGGACAGAACAATGAGCAGTTCTTC
CASSWGQNNEQFF
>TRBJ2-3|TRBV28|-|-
TGTGCCAGCAGTTCGCCGCGGAAGAGCACAGATACGCAGTATTTT
CASSSPRKSTDTQYF
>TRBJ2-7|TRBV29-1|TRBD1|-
TGCAGCGTTCCCGGACAGGGGGGAACCTACGAGCAGTACTTC
CSVPGQGGTYEQYF
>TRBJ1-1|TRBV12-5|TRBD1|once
TGTGCTAGTGGTAAAGGACAGGGGGCAGGGACTGAAGCTTTCTTT
CASGKGQGAGTEAFF
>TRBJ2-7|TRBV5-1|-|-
TGCGCCAGCAGCTTGGACATACCCTCCTACGAGCAGTACTTC
CASSLDIPSYEQYF
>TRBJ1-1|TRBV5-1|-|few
TGCGCCAGCAGCTTGGTTGGGGGGTCGGGCACTGAAGCTTTCTTT
CASSLVGGSGTEAFF
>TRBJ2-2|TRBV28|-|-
TGTGCCAGCCGAATTCGGGGCACCGGGGAGCTGTTTTTT
CASRIRGTGELFF
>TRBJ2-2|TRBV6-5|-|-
TGTGCCAGCAGTTACGTCAGCACCGGGGAGCTGTTTTTT
CASSYVSTGELFF
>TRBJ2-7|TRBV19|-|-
TGTGCCAGTTCTAAGGGGGTTACCTACGAGCAGTACTTC
CASSKGVTYEQYF
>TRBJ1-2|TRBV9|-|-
TGTGCCAGCAGCGTAGTGCACGGGGAAATCGGCTATGGCTACACCTTC
CASSVVHGEIGYGYTF
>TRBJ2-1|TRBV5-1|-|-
TGCGCCAGCAGCTTGGGGACAGCCTACAATGAGCAGTTCTTC
CASSLGTAYNEQFF
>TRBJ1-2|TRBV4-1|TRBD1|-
TGCGCCAGCAGCCAAGGGGGTCTTGGGACAGGGATCTATGGCTACACCTTC
CASSQGGLGTGIYGYTF
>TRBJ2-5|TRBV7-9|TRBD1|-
TGTGCCAGCAGCTCGGGACAGGGGGCTCGTGAGACCCAGTACTTC
CASSSGQGARETQYF
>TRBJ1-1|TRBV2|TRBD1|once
TGTGCCAGCATAAGGGACAGAAGTTTTGGGACTGAAGCTTTCTTT
CASIRDRSFGTEAFF
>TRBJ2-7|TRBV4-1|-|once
TGCGCCAGCAGCCAAGATTCCGGGTACCCAGAAGACGAGCAGTACTTC
CASSQDSGYPEDEQYF
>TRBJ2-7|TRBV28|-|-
TGTGCCACCCGGGACTCGAGCTCCTACGAGCAGTACTTC
CATRDSSSYEQYF
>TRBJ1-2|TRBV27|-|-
TGTGCCAGCTTCTCGGCCGGGATGGGTAGCTATGGCTACACCTTC
CASFSAGMGSYGYTF
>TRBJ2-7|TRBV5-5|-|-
TGTGCCAGCAGCTTGGCGCAGGGGGGCTTTTCCTACGAGCAGTACTTC
CASSLAQGGFSYEQYF
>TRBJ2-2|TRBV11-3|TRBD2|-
TGTGCCAGCAGCCCTACGGGTGCCTGGGGTAGCGGGACAAACACCGGGGAGCTGTTTTTT
CASSPTGAWGSGTNTGELFF
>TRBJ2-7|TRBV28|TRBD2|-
TGTGCCAGCAGTCTGGCAGCGGGAGACGAGCAGTACTTC
CASSLAAGDEQYF
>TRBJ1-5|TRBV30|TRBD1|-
TGTGCCTGGGGGACAGGAAATCAGCCCCAGCATTTT
CAWGTGNQPQHF
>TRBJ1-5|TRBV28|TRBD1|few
TGTGCCAGCATACAGGGGCCTAGCAATCAGCCCCAGCATTTT
CASIQGPSNQPQHF
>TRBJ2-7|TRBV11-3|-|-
TGTGCCAGCACCAACGAGGGGGGGGCAGGCGAGCAGTACTTC
CASTNEGGAGEQYF
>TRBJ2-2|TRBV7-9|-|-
TGTGCCAGCAGCCCCCAGAACACCGGGGAGCTGTTTTTT
CASSPQNTGELFF
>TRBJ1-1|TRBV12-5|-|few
TGTGCTAGTGGTTTCTCTGACACTGAAGCTTTCTTT
CASGFSDTEAFF
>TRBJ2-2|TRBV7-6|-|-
TGTGCCAGCAGCTTATTCATGGGGCAGGACACCGGGGAGCTGTTTTTT
CASSLFMGQDTGELFF
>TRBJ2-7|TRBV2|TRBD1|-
TGTGCCAGGATATCCGGGACAGGGGCCCGATGGCGGTTCTACGAGCAGTACTTC
CARISGTGARWRFYEQYF
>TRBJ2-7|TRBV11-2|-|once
TGTGCCAGCAGCTTAGAGGGTCTAGCCTACGAGCAGTACTTC
CASSLEGLAYEQYF
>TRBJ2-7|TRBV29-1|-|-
TGCAGCGTTGCAGGCAGGGGCCGTCTCGAGCAGTACTTC
CSVAGRGRLEQYF
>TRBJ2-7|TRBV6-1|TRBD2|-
TGTGCCGGAAAAGCGGGAGTGGTTGGCGAGCAGTACTTC
CAGKAGVVGEQYF
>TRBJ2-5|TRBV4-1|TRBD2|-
TGCGCCAGCAGCCCGCGACTAGCGGGAGACCAAGAGACCCAGTACTTC
CASSPRLAGDQETQYF
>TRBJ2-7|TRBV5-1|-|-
TGCGCCAGCAGCTCCCGTGGGCAGGGGAGAGGTGGCGAGCAGTACTTC
CASSSRGQGRGGEQYF
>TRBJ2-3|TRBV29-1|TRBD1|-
TGCAGCGTTTTAGAGGGACAGGGGGCAGATACGCAGTATTTT
CSVLEGQGADTQYF
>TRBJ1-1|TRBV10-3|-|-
TGTGCCATCAGCGACAGATTGAACACTGAAGCTTTCTTT
CAISDRLNTEAFF